This TCR beta chain is drawn from a study of early T cells in non-severe SARS-CoV-2 infection. TCRdb called the 5' RACE reads again in MiXCR, with one record for every CDR3 protein. The data hold 90,000 or so distinct CDR3 sequences, with under 15% observed a single time. Germline trimming cut 7 bases from V and 0 bases from J; bases unmatched to any gene: 5. The CDR3 is 15 residues long. The TCR was taken from an adult who was a healthcare worker with PCR-confirmed SARS-CoV-2 infection or an uninfected control (not recorded which). Material: whole blood. J is TRBJ2-3 and V is TRBV12-3 or TRBV12-4, with TRBD2 matching over 9 bases. The CDR3 sequence is CASNLAGSSTDTQYF. DNA for the CDR3: TGTGCCAGCAATCTAGCGGGGTCTAGCACAGATACGCAGTATTTT.